The 28 T cell receptor beta chains reported below all come from one sample, sequenced in a study of CD8+CD57+ T cells in acquired aplastic anemia. Genomic DNA constituted the template upon which TCR beta VDJ and CDR3 profiling was performed. TCRdb processed the reads anew with MiXCR; each CDR3 protein has one entry. The repertoire holds 150,000 or so distinct CDR3 sequences, around 48% seen once, with more than 30% in the top ten. Patients chosen for sequencing had shown CD8+CD57+ cell expansion by flow cytometry. The sequenced sample consisted of sorted CD4+, CD8+, or CD8+CD57+ T cells (not recorded which) from PBMCs. The receptor set was obtained from a human donor with aplastic anemia.

V gene TRBV10-1 combines with J gene TRBJ1-5; 7 nucleotides line up with TRBD1. Trimming at V came to 7 bases and at J to 3 bases, leaving 6 bases not matched to a gene. This CDR3 is 14 amino acids long. CDR1 is WNHNN, CDR2 SYGVQD, per germline (reference sequence). DNA of the CDR3: TGCGCCAGCAAATACGGGACAGACAATCAGCCCCAGCATTTT. Encoded protein: CASKYGTDNQPQHF.

This clonotype occurred a few times. The chain links TRBV10-3 to TRBJ1-1; D is ambiguous. With 4 bases removed from V and 0 bases from J, the gap between germline ends came to 9 bases. The CDR3 totals 14 residues. Per the germline V gene, CDR1 is ENHRY and CDR2 is SYGVKD. CDR3 loop: CAISGGSLNTEAFF. The CDR3 DNA follows: TGTGCCATCAGTGGCGGCAGCCTGAACACTGAAGCTTTCTTT.

This clonotype was recorded at least ten times. This rearrangement joins TRBV7-2 to TRBJ1-1; tentative D call: TRBD1 (5 bases). CDR3 length: 15 amino acids. Germline V gene sequence: CDR1 SGHTA, CDR2 FQGNSA. Between the trimmed V and J ends, which lost 1 base and 0 bases, there was a span of 9 bases. As DNA, the CDR3 is TGTGCCAGCAGCTTAGGGGACGGATTGAACACTGAAGCTTTCTTT. Translated: CASSLGDGLNTEAFF.

This chain connects TRBV7-9 to TRBJ2-7; D is unresolved. V lost 6 bases and J 0 bases, leaving 6 bases between the germline ends. This CDR3 is 12 amino acids long. Germline-derived CDR1 and CDR2 are SEHNR and FQNEAQ (reference sequence). DNA of the CDR3: TGTGCCAGCAGTGGTAACTCCTACGAGCAGTACTTC. The encoded protein is CASSGNSYEQYF.

The chain employs TRBV2 and TRBJ1-4; the D gene is possibly TRBD1 (6 bases). The CDR3 has 14 amino acids. CDR1 is SNHLY and CDR2 is FYNNEI in the germline V gene. V dropped 8 bases and J dropped 4 bases, with 14 bases sitting between them. CDR3 protein: CASSGGDNNEKLFF. The CDR3 DNA reads TGTGCCAGCTCCGGGGGGGACAATAATGAAAAACTGTTTTTT. Full variable domain (outside the CDR3, taken from reference TRBV2 and TRBJ1-4): EPEVTQTPSHQVTQMGQEVILRCVPISNHLYFYWYRQILGQKVEFLVSFYNNEISEKSEIFDDQFSVERPDGSNFTLKIRSTKLEDSAMYFCASSGGDNNEKLFFGSGTQLSVL.

The chain links TRBV3-1 to TRBJ1-1; 10 bases match TRBD1. V lost 1 base to trimming and J lost 5 bases; unmatched junction nucleotides: 1. This CDR3 has 14 residues. The V gene's germline CDR1 is LGHDT and CDR2 YNNKEL (reference sequence). The CDR3 reads CASSQGTGGTEAFF. CDR3 bases: TGTGCCAGCAGCCAAGGGACAGGGGGGACTGAAGCTTTCTTT.

The chain links TRBV7-9 to TRBJ2-5; 8 nucleotides line up with TRBD2. The CDR3 is made up of 14 amino acids. CDR1 and CDR2 from the germline V gene are SEHNR and FQNEAQ (reference sequence). Trimming removed 3 bases from V and 5 bases from J; junction bases left unmatched: 5. The CDR3 nucleotides read TGTGCCAGCAGCTTTAGCGGGGAGGGGGAGACCCAGTACTTC. It encodes CASSFSGEGETQYF.

V is TRBV7-7 and J is TRBJ2-2; D is unclear. This CDR3 region has 13 residues. Germline CDR1 and CDR2: SSHAT and FNYEAQ (reference sequence). V was trimmed by 6 bases and J by 7 bases, leaving 12 bases between them. CDR3 in DNA: TGTGCCAGCAGGGGAAGTCGGAACGGGGAGCTGTTTTTT. It translates to CASRGSRNGELFF.

This clonotype came up many times. This chain connects TRBV5-1 to TRBJ2-5, with D perhaps being TRBD1 or TRBD2 (5 bases each). CDR3 length equals 16 residues. V gave up 4 bases and J gave up 1 base, with 17 bases separating them. Germline CDR1 reads SGHRS; CDR2 reads YFSETQ. The DNA for the CDR3 is TGCGCCAGCAGCCTAACAGGAGGAGAGCTCCAAGAGACCCAGTACTTC. It codes for CASSLTGGELQETQYF.

This clonotype was seen many times. This chain links TRBV6-1 with TRBJ1-1; D gene unclear. V was pared by 1 base and J by 11 bases, with 11 bases between. There are 12 residues in the CDR3. Germline assignment: CDR1 MNHNS and CDR2 SASEGT. In nucleotides, the CDR3 is TGTGCCAGCAGTGAAGGTATGCTGCGGGCTTTCTTT. This codes for CASSEGMLRAFF.

As regards this clonotype: The limits of the CDR3 on the DNA are not certain, so only TCRdb's listed CDR3 is given. The rearrangement joins TRBV19 to TRBJ2-7; TRBD1 was called by the table and not checked on the DNA. The CDR3 has 15 amino acids, counting both end residues. Germline V gene lookup returns CDR1 LNHDA and CDR2 SQIVND (reference sequence). The CDR3 sequence: CASSIWGTGAAEQHF.

This clonotype was seen ten or more times. The V gene is TRBV13, the J gene TRBJ2-1; 8 nucleotides agree with TRBD2. The V and J ends lost 5 bases and 4 bases, in that order; junction bases with no gene match: 10. The CDR3 sequence is 16 residues long. Germline assignment: CDR1 PRHDT and CDR2 FYEKMQ (reference sequence). The CDR3 reads CASSPETSDRYNEQFF. The CDR3 coding sequence is TGTGCCAGCAGCCCGGAGACTAGCGACCGATACAATGAGCAGTTCTTC.

A few counts support this clonotype. The gene calls are TRBV20-1 and TRBJ1-2; D is unclear. Germline-derived CDR1 and CDR2 are DFQATT and SNEGSKA (reference sequence). The CDR3 is 14 amino acids. Trimming stripped 6 bases from V and 5 bases from J, with 19 bases between. The CDR3 loop reads CSAKGPASLYGYTF. As DNA, the CDR3 is TGCAGTGCCAAAGGGCCCGCCTCTTTATATGGCTACACCTTC.

This clonotype was seen a few times. This chain uses TRBV10-3 with TRBJ1-1; 7 positions match TRBD1. The CDR3 is made up of 15 amino acids. CDR1 is ENHRY, CDR2 SYGVKD, per germline. The V gene end was trimmed by 3 bases and the J gene end by 1 base; junction bases not matched to a gene: 5. DNA of the CDR3: TGTGCCATCAGTGAACAGGGGCACGGGAACACTGAAGCTTTCTTT. It yields the protein CAISEQGHGNTEAFF.

V is TRBV7-3 and J is TRBJ1-1; 7 positions match TRBD1. From germline, CDR1 is SGHTA and CDR2 FQGTGA. The CDR3 is made up of 14 amino acids. Trimming took 5 bases from V and 3 from J; bases not matched to a gene: 6. The CDR3 region has the DNA TGTGCCAGCAGCCTACACCAGGGGGACACTGAAGCTTTCTTT. It yields the protein CASSLHQGDTEAFF. Filled out from reference TRBV7-3 and TRBJ1-1, the complete variable domain reads GAGVSQTPSNKVTEKGKYVELRCDPISGHTALYWYRQSLGQGPEFLIYFQGTGAADDSGLPNDRFFAVRPEGSVSTLKIQRTERGDSAVYLCASSLHQGDTEAFFGQGTRLTVV.

This sequence joins TRBV7-3 and TRBJ2-7, with 8 bases aligning to TRBD1. J lost 3 bases, V lost 6 bases, and 4 bases had no gene match. Germline assignment: CDR1 SGHTA and CDR2 FQGTGA. The CDR3 runs 13 residues. This chain's CDR3 is CASRPGTGYEQYF. CDR3 DNA sequence: TGTGCCAGCAGGCCCGGGACAGGCTACGAGCAGTACTTC.

This clonotype was observed a single time. This may stem from a read error, because a much larger clone lies one nucleotide away. V gene TRBV6-5 combines with J gene TRBJ2-7, with D perhaps matching TRBD1 (5 bases). Germline CDR1 reads MNHEY; CDR2 reads SVGAGI. Trimming took off 2 bases at V and 2 bases at J, with 13 bases between the two ends. This CDR3 is 15 amino acids long. The CDR3 nucleotides are TGTGCCAGCAGTTACCCGGGCAGGGATACCTACGAGCAGTACTTC. Protein product: CASSYPGRDTYEQYF.

This clonotype occurred many times. The chain joins TRBV11-2 to TRBJ2-1, with D perhaps matching TRBD2 (5 bases). Trimming shortened V by 2 bases and J by 4 bases, and 12 bases separated the two germline ends. Germline V CDR1 and CDR2: SGHAT, FQNNGV. This CDR3 region has 15 residues. CDR3 residues: CASSLIEGWYNEQFF. In DNA, the CDR3 is TGTGCCAGCAGCTTAATCGAGGGTTGGTACAATGAGCAGTTCTTC.

The rearrangement links TRBV29-1 to TRBJ2-5, with D tentatively TRBD2 (7 bases). Germline V gene lookup returns CDR1 SQVTM and CDR2 ANQGSEA. The length of the CDR3 is 16 residues. Trimming removed 1 base from V and 3 bases from J, with 18 bases in between. As DNA, the CDR3 is TGCAGCGTTGAAGCGGGGGGCAAGAGGGGTAAAGAGACCCAGTACTTC. This codes for CSVEAGGKRGKETQYF.

This clonotype was observed many times. V gene TRBV20-1 combines with J gene TRBJ2-7, with 7 bases matching TRBD1. Germline CDR1 DFQATT, CDR2 SNEGSKA (reference sequence). The CDR3 loop spans 12 amino acids. V lost 3 bases and J lost 2; bases outside the gene matches: 1. CDR3 in amino acids: CSARGQTYEQYF. DNA for the CDR3: TGCAGTGCTAGGGGACAGACCTACGAGCAGTACTTC.

The chain uses TRBV15 and TRBJ1-1, with D uncertain. Germline V gene sequence: CDR1 LNHNV, CDR2 YYDKDF (reference sequence). The CDR3 runs 14 residues. The V end lost 0 bases, the J end lost 6 bases, and 11 bases lay between the germline ends. Here the CDR3 reads CATSRDLQDAEAFF. In DNA form, the CDR3 reads TGTGCCACCAGCAGAGATCTCCAGGACGCTGAAGCTTTCTTT.

The gene calls are TRBV10-3 and TRBJ1-5, with no clear D. The V gene's germline CDR1 is ENHRY and CDR2 SYGVKD. V was shortened by 4 bases and J by 6 bases, with 10 bases between the two germline ends. The CDR3 is 13 residues long. CDR3 sequence reads: CAISGTAAQPQHF. As DNA, the CDR3 is TGTGCCATCAGTGGGACCGCAGCTCAGCCCCAGCATTTT.

The chain employs TRBV20-1 and TRBJ2-7, with TRBD2 identical over 10 bases. This CDR3 spans 14 amino acids. Germline CDR1 is DFQATT and CDR2 is SNEGSKA (reference sequence). The J segment lost 3 bases and the V segment lost 5 bases, leaving 7 bases of the junction unmatched. CDR3 residues: CSAHSGRQDYEQYF. For the CDR3, the DNA is TGCAGTGCTCATAGCGGGAGGCAAGACTACGAGCAGTACTTC.

This clonotype appeared many times. The genes are TRBV5-8 and TRBJ2-5; 11 nucleotides align to TRBD1. The germline CDR1 and CDR2 sequences are SGHTS and YDEGEE. This CDR3 is built from 15 residues. V shed 4 bases, J shed 5 bases, and the junction held 7 bases outside the gene matches. CDR3 sequence: CASSPRTGGAETQYF. CDR3 coding DNA: TGTGCCAGCAGCCCCCGGACAGGGGGCGCGGAGACCCAGTACTTC.

The J gene is TRBJ2-5, the V gene TRBV5-1; 13 bases map to TRBD2. The CDR3 has 18 amino acids. V lost 3 bases, J lost 1 base, and 9 bases stayed unmatched. Germline V gives CDR1 SGHRS, CDR2 YFSETQ. The CDR3 reads CASSWPGTSGETQETQYF. DNA for the CDR3: TGCGCCAGCAGCTGGCCCGGGACTAGCGGGGAGACCCAAGAGACCCAGTACTTC.

The V call is TRBV7-6, the J call TRBJ2-7, with 12 bases identical to TRBD2. V was pared by 4 bases and J by 5 bases, with 6 bases of the junction left unmatched. This CDR3 is built from 15 residues. CDR1 and CDR2 (germline): SGHVS, FNYEAQ. CDR3 nucleotides: TGTGCCAGCAGCTGGGGGACTAGCGGGCTCGACGAGCAGTACTTC. It yields the protein CASSWGTSGLDEQYF.

This clonotype has at least ten counts. This sequence joins TRBV7-6 and TRBJ1-1; D possibly corresponds to TRBD1 (5 bases). Germline values: CDR1 SGHVS, CDR2 FNYEAQ. Trimming removed 8 bases from V and 6 bases from J, with 13 bases in between. CDR3 length: 12 residues. CDR3 DNA: TGTGCCAGCTCCTTAGGGACTCCTGAAGCTTTCTTT. Its translation is CASSLGTPEAFF.

J is TRBJ2-7 and V is TRBV20-1; D is ambiguous. The CDR3 covers 16 residues. Trimming cost V 0 bases and J 3 bases, with 18 bases left between them. The germline V gene has CDR1 DFQATT and CDR2 SNEGSKA (reference sequence). CDR3 nucleotides: TGCAGTGCTAGAGATGAAATCGGTGTGCGTGTCTACGAGCAGTACTTC. As protein: CSARDEIGVRVYEQYF.